This passage covers 27 T cell receptor beta chains from one sample sequenced in a study of blood T cell repertoires in COVID-19. Clones were read by immunoSEQ multiplex PCR, and TCRdb kept only the in-frame ones, dropping some. The table has about 480,000 clones, more than 85% seen once; the top ten hold 8% to 9.5%. The sequenced sample consisted of PBMCs or T cells enriched from blood (not recorded which). These receptors all stem from an older woman who had recovered from COVID-19.

The chain is built from TRBV1 and TRBJ1-6. TRBV1 is noted as a pseudogene. CDR3 length equals 13 residues. The DNA of the CDR3 is TGCACCCCGCTATCGTTCGATAATTCACCCCTCCACTTT. This translates into CTPLSFDNSPLHF.

The gene calls are TRBV10-1 and TRBJ2-1, with 9 bases identical to TRBD2. J lost 7 bases, V lost 7 bases, and 8 bases had no gene match. The CDR3 has 14 amino acids. CDR1 WNHNN and CDR2 SYGVQD come from the germline V gene (reference sequence). CDR3 region: CASMAGGPKNEQFF. CDR3 DNA sequence: TGCGCCAGCATGGCGGGGGGGCCAAAGAATGAGCAGTTCTTC.

V gene TRBV18 combines with J gene TRBJ2-7, with D uncertain. CDR3 length: 14 residues. V was cut by 2 bases and J by 0 bases, with 8 bases left in between. Germline CDR1 reads KGHSH; CDR2 reads LQKENI. This chain's CDR3 is CASSPSPSSYEQYV. The CDR3 coding sequence is TGTGCCAGCTCACCATCACCTAGCTCCTACGAGCAGTACGTC.

J is TRBJ2-1 and V is TRBV10-3, with D maybe TRBD2 (5 bases). The V end was cut by 7 bases, the J end by 0 bases, with 10 bases between. The CDR3 totals 14 residues. CDR1 is ENHRY, CDR2 SYGVKD, per germline. Here the CDR3 DNA reads TGTGCCATCATGTCGGGAAGCTCCTACAATGAGCAGTTCTTC. Its translation is CAIMSGSSYNEQFF.

The V and J genes are TRBV10-3 and TRBJ1-2; 8 nucleotides line up with TRBD1. Trimming at V came to 5 bases and at J to 1 base, leaving 9 bases not matched to a gene. The CDR3 is made up of 16 amino acids. The V gene's germline CDR1 is ENHRY and CDR2 SYGVKD. CDR3 nucleotide sequence: TGTGCCATCAGTCCCTCGACAGGGGAATTTAACTATGGCTACACCTTC. The encoded protein is CAISPSTGEFNYGYTF.

This rearrangement joins TRBV28 to TRBJ1-4, with D uncertain. V lost 11 bases and J 4 bases, leaving 14 bases between the germline ends. The CDR3 spans 13 residues. Per germline, CDR1 MDHEN and CDR2 SYDVKM. The CDR3 nucleotides are TGTGCCGGCTCTGGGGAGCTTAATGAAAAACTGTTTTTT. Residues: CAGSGELNEKLFF.

The chain carries TRBV3-1 (or the pseudogene TRBV3-2) and TRBJ2-1; TRBD1 agrees at 7 bases. Germline assignment: CDR1 LGHDT and CDR2 YNNKEL (reference sequence). J lost 4 bases, V lost 1 base, and 7 bases had no gene match. The CDR3 loop spans 16 amino acids. In nucleotides, the CDR3 is TGTGCCAGCAGCCAAGCTGGCAGGGGGAGATACAATGAGCAGTTCTTC. It codes for CASSQAGRGRYNEQFF.

The V and J genes are TRBV4-1 and TRBJ2-2; TRBD1 matches at 9 bases. The CDR3 length is 14 residues. The trim removed 6 bases at V and 6 bases at J, leaving 5 bases unmatched. Germline CDR1 MGHRA, CDR2 YSYEKL. This CDR3 is CASRNRGRAGELFF. CDR3 DNA sequence: TGCGCCAGCAGGAACAGGGGGCGGGCCGGGGAGCTGTTTTTT.

The chain is built from TRBV6-5 and TRBJ1-5; 7 nucleotides align to TRBD1. The junction had 10 bases not matched to a gene; V was cut back by 5 bases and J by 6 bases. There are 15 residues in the CDR3. CDR1 MNHEY and CDR2 SVGAGI come from the germline V gene. CDR3 residues: CASSKRQGDSQPQHF. CDR3 sequence (DNA): TGTGCCAGCAGTAAAAGGCAGGGGGACAGTCAGCCCCAGCATTTT.

The chain uses TRBV27 and TRBJ2-3; 9 bases line up with TRBD2. V dropped 4 bases and J dropped 1; count of bases not matched to a gene: 6. Looked up from germline, CDR1 is MNHEY and CDR2 is SMNVEV (reference sequence). This CDR3 spans 16 amino acids. The CDR3 nucleotides read TGTGCCAGCAGTTCTACCGCGGGGGGGGGCACAGATACGCAGTATTTT. Encoded protein: CASSSTAGGGTDTQYF.

The rearrangement links TRBV5-6 to TRBJ1-1, with 9 positions matching TRBD1. This CDR3 contains 18 residues. Germline V lookup: CDR1 SGHDT, CDR2 YYEEEE. V dropped 4 bases and J dropped 4; count of bases not matched to a gene: 17. The CDR3 loop reads CASSPLGGQGRGITEAFF. The CDR3 DNA reads TGTGCCAGCAGCCCCCTCGGGGGACAGGGAAGGGGCATCACTGAAGCTTTCTTT.

The gene calls are TRBV6-1 and TRBJ1-2, with 9 bases identical to TRBD1. This CDR3 comprises 16 residues. Germline trimming cut 3 bases from V and 0 bases from J; bases unmatched to any gene: 5. The V gene's germline CDR1 is MNHNS and CDR2 SASEGT. The CDR3, as DNA: TGTGCCAGCAGTGAGGGACAGGGATTGACTAACTATGGCTACACCTTC. Translating it yields CASSEGQGLTNYGYTF.

CDR3 loop: CATSAPSGTGKETQYF. The CDR3 nucleotides are TGTGCCACCAGTGCTCCATCCGGGACAGGGAAGGAGACCCAGTACTTC. The rearrangement joins TRBV24-1 to TRBJ2-5; 9 nucleotides agree with TRBD1. Germline V CDR1 and CDR2: KGHDR, SFDVKD. The CDR3 covers 16 residues. J gave up 5 bases and V 5 bases, and 11 bases lay outside the gene matches.

This clone has a single count. The chain links TRBV18 to TRBJ2-3; maybe TRBD1 (6 bases). The germline CDR1 and CDR2 sequences are KGHSH and LQKENI. This CDR3 comprises 14 residues. V was shortened by 6 bases and J by 2 bases, with 12 bases between the two germline ends. CDR3 sequence: CASSRQDLTDTQYF. The CDR3 bases are TGTGCCAGCTCGCGACAGGATCTCACAGATACGCAGTATTTT. The variable domain in full, with the rest retrieved from reference TRBV18 and TRBJ2-3, is NAGVMQNPRHLVRRRGQEARLRCSPMKGHSHVYWYRQLPEEGLKFMVYLQKENIIDESGMPKERFSAEFPKEGPSILRIQQVVRGDSAAYFCASSRQDLTDTQYFGPGTRLTVL.

The chain links TRBV5-1 to TRBJ2-1; D is undetermined. V lost 5 bases and J 7 bases, leaving 22 bases between the germline ends. From germline, CDR1 is SGHRS and CDR2 YFSETQ. The CDR3 totals 16 residues. The CDR3 loop is CASSPAATSGGNEQFF. The CDR3 bases are TGCGCCAGCAGTCCCGCCGCCACGTCAGGTGGGAATGAGCAGTTCTTC.

The chain is built from TRBV7-8 and TRBJ1-2; 9 nucleotides line up with TRBD1. The trim removed 4 bases at V and 5 bases at J, leaving 2 bases unmatched. This CDR3 region has 13 residues. Germline loops: CDR1 SGHVS, CDR2 FQNEAQ. The CDR3 DNA reads as TGTGCCAGCAGCTATGACAGGGGGTATGGCTACACCTTC. Its protein product is CASSYDRGYGYTF.

The rearrangement links TRBV5-5 to TRBJ2-3; no reliable D call. CDR3 length: 13 residues. V was cut by 4 bases and J by 2 bases, with 8 bases left in between. Germline lookup yields CDR1 SGHKS and CDR2 YYEKEE (reference sequence). This CDR3 is CASSPLTTDTQYF. The DNA of the CDR3 is TGTGCCAGCAGCCCCCTAACCACAGATACGCAGTATTTT.

The chain recombines TRBV3-1 (or the pseudogene TRBV3-2) with TRBJ1-3; 8 nucleotides line up with TRBD1. The CDR3 extends over 17 amino acids. Germline CDR1 LGHDT, CDR2 YNNKEL (reference sequence). J lost 0 bases, V lost 3 bases, and 7 bases had no gene match. Here the CDR3 reads CASSHGTGPFSGNTIYF. CDR3 sequence (DNA): TGTGCCAGCAGCCATGGGACAGGCCCCTTCTCTGGAAACACCATATATTTT.

The rearrangement uses TRBV4-1 and TRBJ2-5; no clear D gene. The germline CDR1 and CDR2 sequences are MGHRA and YSYEKL. Deletions cut 1 base from V and 4 bases from J, with 10 bases between. This CDR3 has 14 residues. CDR3 region: CASSQGGLGETQYF. As DNA, the CDR3 is TGCGCCAGCAGCCAAGGAGGTTTAGGAGAGACCCAGTACTTC.

This chain uses TRBV30 with TRBJ2-3, with TRBD2 matching 13 bases. CDR1 is GTSNPN and CDR2 is SVGIG in the germline V gene (reference sequence). The CDR3 runs to 15 residues. The V gene end was trimmed by 4 bases and the J gene end by 4 bases; junction bases not matched to a gene: 5. The chain's CDR3 is CAWNALAGGADTQYF. The CDR3, as DNA: TGTGCCTGGAACGCACTAGCGGGGGGGGCAGATACGCAGTATTTT.

This chain joins TRBV6-5 and TRBJ2-7; unclear D gene. V was shortened by 1 base and J by 0 bases, with 4 bases between the two germline ends. Germline loops: CDR1 MNHEY, CDR2 SVGAGI. There are 13 residues in the CDR3. In nucleotides, the CDR3 is TGTGCCAGCAGTTACTACAGCTCCTACGAGCAGTACTTC. It codes for CASSYYSSYEQYF.

The chain recombines TRBV18 with TRBJ2-4, with D unclear. V was cut by 1 base and J by 1 base, with 8 bases left in between. This CDR3 spans 15 amino acids. CDR1 and CDR2 (germline): KGHSH, LQKENI. This CDR3 is CASSPLAGAKNIQYF. The CDR3 DNA follows: TGTGCCAGCTCACCACTCGCCGGGGCCAAAAACATTCAGTACTTC.

This chain connects TRBV18 to TRBJ1-6; tentative D call: TRBD1 (6 bases). Trimming removed 2 bases from V and 7 bases from J, with 15 bases in between. Per germline, CDR1 KGHSH and CDR2 LQKENI. The CDR3 runs to 16 residues. The CDR3 here is CASSPDRDIRNSPLHF. The CDR3 bases are TGTGCCAGCTCACCAGACCGGGACATCAGAAATTCACCCCTCCACTTT.

In nucleotides, the CDR3 is TGTGCCAGCAGCTTACGGGTAGAAAACACCATATATTTT. Protein sequence: CASSLRVENTIYF. The chain joins TRBV11-2 to TRBJ1-3; unclear D gene. The CDR3 sequence is 13 residues long. Germline CDR1 is SGHAT and CDR2 is FQNNGV. The V and J ends lost 2 bases and 6 bases respectively, with 8 bases between them.

This clone is a singleton in its sample. This rearrangement joins TRBV27 to TRBJ1-1; 7 bases map to TRBD1. The CDR3 has 14 amino acids. Germline V lookup: CDR1 MNHEY, CDR2 SMNVEV (reference sequence). V shed 3 bases, J shed 4 bases, and the junction held 5 bases outside the gene matches. CDR3 sequence reads: CASSFFAGGTEAFF. The CDR3 DNA follows: TGTGCCAGCAGTTTTTTTGCAGGGGGCACTGAAGCTTTCTTT.

The V gene is TRBV6-1, the J gene TRBJ1-4; no clear D gene. This CDR3 spans 15 amino acids. CDR1 is MNHNS, CDR2 SASEGT, per germline. Trimming stripped 0 bases from V and 7 bases from J, with 12 bases between. The CDR3 region is CASSEAPAVGEKLFF. CDR3 sequence (DNA): TGTGCCAGCAGTGAAGCGCCGGCGGTCGGTGAAAAACTGTTTTTT.

The chain is built from TRBV29-1 and TRBJ2-5, with 11 bases lining up with TRBD1. There are 17 residues in the CDR3. The V gene end was trimmed by 0 bases and the J gene end by 5 bases; junction bases not matched to a gene: 11. The V gene's germline CDR1 is SQVTM and CDR2 ANQGSEA. This CDR3 reads CSVEEISGTGGRETQYF. The CDR3 bases are TGCAGCGTTGAAGAGATTTCCGGGACAGGGGGAAGGGAGACCCAGTACTTC.